The sequence of this T cell receptor beta chain was determined in a study of T cells in Graves' hyperthyroidism and ophthalmopathy. Study background: Any treatment followed the collection of peripheral blood at initial diagnosis. Whole-study findings and limits: Appearing also in blood were most of the thyroid clonotypes expanded above 0.001.

About this clonotype: Its target is not known.

Trimming took 5 bases from V and 4 from J, leaving 11 bases between them. CDR1 ENHRY and CDR2 SYGVKD come from the germline V gene. The CDR3 has 13 amino acids. What was amplified from RNA transcripts were TCR beta CDR3 regions. TCR CDR3 underwent first-round RT-PCR with the HTBI primer set. TCRdb independently ran MiXCR on the multiplex PCR reads; one entry per CDR3 protein. The sample consists of a few hundred thousand distinct CDR3 sequences, roughly an eighth of them appearing once. Patients showing uncontrolled infection, other autoimmune disease, pregnancy or lactation were ineligible. Every diagnosis used clinical symptoms, serum thyroxine and TRAb, thyroid ultrasound and orbital computed tomography.

The receptor's source is a young woman with Graves' hyperthyroidism. The sample consisted of blood. V usage is TRBV10-3 and J usage is TRBJ1-1; the D gene is possibly TRBD1 (5 bases). CDR3 bases: TGTGCCATCAGTTCTCAGGGAGGCACTGAAGCTTTCTTT. As protein: CAISSQGGTEAFF.